The clone carrying this T cell receptor beta chain was picked up one time. Its antigen is unknown. Generated by immunoSEQ multiplex PCR, the TCRdb table keeps only in-frame clones and is missing some. The data hold more than 95,000 clones, with roughly 90% observed a single time. CDR3 length: 12 residues. CDR1 and CDR2 (germline): LNHDA, SQIVND (reference sequence). Trimming stripped 7 bases from V and 5 bases from J, with 11 bases between. This sample is drawn from a study of graft-versus-host responses after intestinal transplantation. Study-wide background: Recipients underwent multivisceral, liver-intestinal, or isolated intestinal transplants. Uniformly, recipients were administered anti-thymocyte globulin induction with subsequent tacrolimus and steroids for around three years.

Study-wide results and limits: Allografts of one patient group, those with graft-donor T cell macrochimerism, had high graft-versus-host to host-versus-graft clonal ratios. Recipient bone marrow held GvH clones, some seen earlier in ileum or blood.

The specimen was unstimulated CD4+ T cells sorted from spleen or lymph node cells, collected before intestinal transplant. The gene calls are TRBV19 and TRBJ1-1; D gene ambiguous. This TCR derives from a human donor who received an intestinal transplant. CDR3 amino acids: CASTTGKTEAFF. CDR3 in DNA: TGTGCCAGTACGACGGGGAAAACTGAAGCTTTCTTT. Full variable domain (remainder filled in from reference TRBV19 and TRBJ1-1): DGGITQSPKYLFRKEGQNVTLSCEQNLNHDAMYWYRQDPGQGLRLIYYSQIVNDFQKGDIAEGYSVSREKKESFPLTVTSAQKNPTAFYLCASTTGKTEAFFGQGTRLTVV.